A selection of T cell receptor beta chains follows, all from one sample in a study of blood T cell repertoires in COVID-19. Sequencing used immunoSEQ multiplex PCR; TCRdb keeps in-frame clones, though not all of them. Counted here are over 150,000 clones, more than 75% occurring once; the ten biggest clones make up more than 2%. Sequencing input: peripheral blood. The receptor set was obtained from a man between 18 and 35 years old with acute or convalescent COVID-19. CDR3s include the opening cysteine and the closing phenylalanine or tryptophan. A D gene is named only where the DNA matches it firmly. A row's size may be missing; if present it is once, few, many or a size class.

cdr3_nt: TGTGCCAGCAGCTATCAGGGGGCTACCTCGTTATATGGCTACACCTTC
cdr3_aa: CASSYQGATSLYGYTF
d_call: TRBD1
clone_size: .
j_call: TRBJ1-2
v_call: TRBV7-9

cdr3_nt: TGTGCCAGCAGCTTAGATCACGGGGGTAAGACAGATACGCAGTATTTT
cdr3_aa: CASSLDHGGKTDTQYF
d_call: .
clone_size: .
j_call: TRBJ2-3
v_call: TRBV11-2

cdr3_nt: TGTGCCTGGAGCGCCGTGAGCACTGAAGCTTTCTTT
cdr3_aa: CAWSAVSTEAFF
d_call: .
clone_size: .
j_call: TRBJ1-1
v_call: TRBV30

cdr3_nt: TGTGCCAGCAGTCCGGGGACTAGCGGGGACGCCTACAATGAGCAGTTCTTC
cdr3_aa: CASSPGTSGDAYNEQFF
d_call: TRBD2
clone_size: .
j_call: TRBJ2-1
v_call: TRBV27

cdr3_nt: TGTGCCAGCAGCTACAGGGGGCTGTACGAGCAGTACTTC
cdr3_aa: CASSYRGLYEQYF
d_call: TRBD1
clone_size: once
j_call: TRBJ2-7
v_call: TRBV4-2

cdr3_nt: TGTGCCACCCGCCTCGGAGGGAACACTGAAGCTTTCTTT
cdr3_aa: CATRLGGNTEAFF
d_call: .
clone_size: .
j_call: TRBJ1-1
v_call: TRBV24-1

cdr3_nt: TGTGCCAGCAGCTTAGGGAGCCAGGGTAGTTCACCCCTCCACTTT
cdr3_aa: CASSLGSQGSSPLHF
d_call: .
clone_size: .
j_call: TRBJ1-6
v_call: TRBV7-9

cdr3_nt: TGCGCCAGCAGGGATGGACAGGTTCTGGGACAGCCCCAGCATTTT
cdr3_aa: CASRDGQVLGQPQHF
d_call: TRBD1
clone_size: .
j_call: TRBJ1-5
v_call: TRBV10-2

cdr3_nt: TGTGCCAGCGAGGACAGGGGGAAGGGAAACACCATATATTTT
cdr3_aa: CASEDRGKGNTIYF
d_call: TRBD1
clone_size: .
j_call: TRBJ1-3
v_call: TRBV6-6

cdr3_nt: TGTGCCAGCAGCGGGCAGACAGGGTCGGCCTACGAGCAGTACTTC
cdr3_aa: CASSGQTGSAYEQYF
d_call: TRBD1
clone_size: .
j_call: TRBJ2-7
v_call: TRBV9

cdr3_nt: TGTGCCAGCTCACCACGTGAAGGAGGCAATTCACCCCTCCACTTT
cdr3_aa: CASSPREGGNSPLHF
d_call: .
clone_size: .
j_call: TRBJ1-6
v_call: TRBV18

cdr3_nt: TGTGCCAGCAGCCTGGGCCCTGAGCAGTTCTTC
cdr3_aa: CASSLGPEQFF
d_call: .
clone_size: .
j_call: TRBJ2-1
v_call: TRBV3-1/TRBV3-2

cdr3_nt: TGTGCCTGGAGTGTAACCCGGAGTGAAAAACTGTTTTTT
cdr3_aa: CAWSVTRSEKLFF
d_call: .
clone_size: .
j_call: TRBJ1-4
v_call: TRBV30

cdr3_nt: TGTGCCAGCAGTTACTCGAGGGGACTAGCCAACAATGAGCAGTTCTTC
cdr3_aa: CASSYSRGLANNEQFF
d_call: TRBD2
clone_size: once
j_call: TRBJ2-1
v_call: TRBV6-5

cdr3_nt: TGTGCCATCAGTGACAGTGCGGGAAACACCGGGGAGCTGTTTTTT
cdr3_aa: CAISDSAGNTGELFF
d_call: .
clone_size: once
j_call: TRBJ2-2
v_call: TRBV10-3

cdr3_nt: TGTGCCAGTACCCTAGGGGGCGGAGATCAGCCCCAGCATTTT
cdr3_aa: CASTLGGGDQPQHF
d_call: TRBD1
clone_size: .
j_call: TRBJ1-5
v_call: TRBV19

cdr3_nt: TGTGCCTGGAGTATACCGGGACAGGGTGAGAACACTGAAGCTTTCTTT
cdr3_aa: CAWSIPGQGENTEAFF
d_call: TRBD1
clone_size: .
j_call: TRBJ1-1
v_call: TRBV30

cdr3_nt: TGTGCCAGCACGGAGACAGTGAACTATGGCTACACCTTC
cdr3_aa: CASTETVNYGYTF
d_call: .
clone_size: .
j_call: TRBJ1-2
v_call: TRBV9

cdr3_nt: TGTGCCAGCTCACCAAATTCCGGTTTTTCGGCTGAAGCTTTCTTT
cdr3_aa: CASSPNSGFSAEAFF
d_call: .
clone_size: .
j_call: TRBJ1-1
v_call: TRBV18

cdr3_nt: TGTGCCAGTAGTAAGACCCGACTGGAGACCCAGTACTTC
cdr3_aa: CASSKTRLETQYF
d_call: .
clone_size: .
j_call: TRBJ2-5
v_call: TRBV19

cdr3_nt: TGCGCCAGCAGCCCTCTCGCTAGCGCCCTCTTCGCGAATGAGCAGTTCTTC
cdr3_aa: CASSPLASALFANEQFF
d_call: .
clone_size: .
j_call: TRBJ2-1
v_call: TRBV5-1

cdr3_nt: TGTGCCAGCACTATCTCGACAGGGGGCAACTATGGCTACACCTTC
cdr3_aa: CASTISTGGNYGYTF
d_call: TRBD1
clone_size: .
j_call: TRBJ1-2
v_call: TRBV19

cdr3_nt: TGTGCCAGCAGCCCCGGCGGAGGTCCCGGGGTAGGCTACACCTTC
cdr3_aa: CASSPGGGPGVGYTF
d_call: .
clone_size: .
j_call: TRBJ1-2
v_call: TRBV9

cdr3_nt: TGTGTCAGAAGCTGCGGCCGGGACAGGGGCCACTCGAACACTGAAGCTTTCTTT
cdr3_aa: CVRSCGRDRGHSNTEAFF
d_call: .
clone_size: .
j_call: TRBJ1-1
v_call: TRBV7-5

cdr3_nt: TGTGCCAGCAGCTTATCAGGGGTGAGCACTGAAGCTTTCTTT
cdr3_aa: CASSLSGVSTEAFF
d_call: .
clone_size: .
j_call: TRBJ1-1
v_call: TRBV7-9

cdr3_nt: TGTGCCAGCAGCCAAGGCTCACGGGGGGGCCAATCACCCCTCCACTTT
cdr3_aa: CASSQGSRGGQSPLHF
d_call: .
clone_size: .
j_call: TRBJ1-6
v_call: TRBV3-1/TRBV3-2

cdr3_nt: TGTGCCAGCAGCTTGGGGACAGGGTTTGGGTCACCCCTCCACTTT
cdr3_aa: CASSLGTGFGSPLHF
d_call: TRBD1
clone_size: .
j_call: TRBJ1-6
v_call: TRBV5-8

cdr3_nt: TGTGCCAGCAGTGTTGGAGGGGGCTTCAATCAGCCCCAGCATTTT
cdr3_aa: CASSVGGGFNQPQHF
d_call: TRBD1
clone_size: .
j_call: TRBJ1-5
v_call: TRBV25-1

cdr3_nt: TGTGCCAGCAGTGAAGGGGGGGTGTTCGCCTTC
cdr3_aa: CASSEGGVFAF
d_call: .
clone_size: .
j_call: TRBJ1-2
v_call: TRBV2

cdr3_nt: TGTGCCAGCAGCTCCAGCTCCGGGACAGGGGGTAGAGGCACTGAAGCTTTCTTT
cdr3_aa: CASSSSSGTGGRGTEAFF
d_call: TRBD1
clone_size: few
j_call: TRBJ1-1
v_call: TRBV9

cdr3_nt: TGTGCCAGCAGTGATCCGCTAGCTTCCTACAATGAGCAGTTCTTC
cdr3_aa: CASSDPLASYNEQFF
d_call: .
clone_size: .
j_call: TRBJ2-1
v_call: TRBV2

cdr3_nt: TGCGCCAGCAGCTTGGCGGAGGGCTCTGGCTACACCTTC
cdr3_aa: CASSLAEGSGYTF
d_call: .
clone_size: .
j_call: TRBJ1-2
v_call: TRBV5-1

cdr3_nt: TGTGCCAGCTCACCACCGTCGGGATCCGTCTACGAGCAGTACTTC
cdr3_aa: CASSPPSGSVYEQYF
d_call: .
clone_size: .
j_call: TRBJ2-7
v_call: TRBV18

cdr3_nt: TGCGCCAGCAGCTTGGGTGGACAGGGGATCAACGAGCAGTACTTC
cdr3_aa: CASSLGGQGINEQYF
d_call: TRBD1
clone_size: .
j_call: TRBJ2-7
v_call: TRBV5-1

cdr3_nt: TGTGCCACCGGGACTAGCGGGGGGCCTTACAATGAGCAGTTCTTC
cdr3_aa: CATGTSGGPYNEQFF
d_call: TRBD2
clone_size: .
j_call: TRBJ2-1
v_call: TRBV24-1

cdr3_nt: TGTGCCAGCAGGTCGTCTAGCGGACAAGAGACCCAGTACTTC
cdr3_aa: CASRSSSGQETQYF
d_call: TRBD2
clone_size: .
j_call: TRBJ2-5
v_call: TRBV2

cdr3_nt: TGTGCCAGCAGCGCAGGGGTAGATTCCTACGAGCAGTACTTC
cdr3_aa: CASSAGVDSYEQYF
d_call: .
clone_size: .
j_call: TRBJ2-7
v_call: TRBV5-6

cdr3_nt: TGTGCCAGCAGTTACGCGGGGAGAGGGAACAATGAGCAGTTCTTC
cdr3_aa: CASSYAGRGNNEQFF
d_call: .
clone_size: .
j_call: TRBJ2-1
v_call: TRBV6-5